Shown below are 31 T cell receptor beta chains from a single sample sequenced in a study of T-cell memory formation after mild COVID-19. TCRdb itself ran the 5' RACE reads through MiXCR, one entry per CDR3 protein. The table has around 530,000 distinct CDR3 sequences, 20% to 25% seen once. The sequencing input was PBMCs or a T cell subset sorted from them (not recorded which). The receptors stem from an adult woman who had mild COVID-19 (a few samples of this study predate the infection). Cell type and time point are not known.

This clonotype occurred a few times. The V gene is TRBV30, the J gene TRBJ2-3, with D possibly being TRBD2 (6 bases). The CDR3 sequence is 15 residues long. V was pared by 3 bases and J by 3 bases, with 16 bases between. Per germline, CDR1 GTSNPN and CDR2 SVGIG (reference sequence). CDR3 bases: TGTGCCTGGAGGCGGGTCGGGAGTGTGACAGATACGCAGTATTTT. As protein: CAWRRVGSVTDTQYF.

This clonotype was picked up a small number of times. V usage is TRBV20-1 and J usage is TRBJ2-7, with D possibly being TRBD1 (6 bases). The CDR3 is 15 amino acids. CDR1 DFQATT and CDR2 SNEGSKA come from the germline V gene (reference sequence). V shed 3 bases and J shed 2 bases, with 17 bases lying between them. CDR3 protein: CSARGARGVPYEQYF. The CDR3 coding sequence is TGCAGTGCTAGGGGGGCCCGAGGGGTCCCCTACGAGCAGTACTTC.

The CDR3 region is CASSSDSRLLYF. DNA of the CDR3: TGTGCCAGCAGCTCCGATTCCCGTCTATTGTACTTC. The J gene is TRBJ2-7, the V gene TRBV7-8, with D uncertain. Trimming took off 4 bases at V and 12 bases at J, with 16 bases between the two ends. The CDR3 covers 12 residues. Germline-derived CDR1 and CDR2 are SGHVS and FQNEAQ.

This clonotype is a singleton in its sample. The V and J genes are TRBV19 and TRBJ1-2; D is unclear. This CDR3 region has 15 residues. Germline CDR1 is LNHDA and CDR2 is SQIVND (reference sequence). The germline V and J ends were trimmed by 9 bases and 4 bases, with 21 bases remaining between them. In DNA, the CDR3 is TGTGCCAGCAACCCCGGGAGGGCGGATGGCTATGGCTACACCTTC. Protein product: CASNPGRADGYGYTF.

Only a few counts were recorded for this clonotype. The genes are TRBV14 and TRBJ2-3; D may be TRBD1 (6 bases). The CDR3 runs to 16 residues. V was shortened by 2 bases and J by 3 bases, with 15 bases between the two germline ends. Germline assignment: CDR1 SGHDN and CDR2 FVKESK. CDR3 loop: CASSQPPAGATDTQYF. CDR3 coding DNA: TGTGCCAGCAGCCAACCGCCCGCAGGGGCGACAGATACGCAGTATTTT.

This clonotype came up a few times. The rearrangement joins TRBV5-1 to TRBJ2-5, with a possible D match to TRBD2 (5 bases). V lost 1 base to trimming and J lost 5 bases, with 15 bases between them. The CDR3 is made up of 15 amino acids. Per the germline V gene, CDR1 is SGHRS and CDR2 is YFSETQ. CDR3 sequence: CASSLTAGSGETQYF. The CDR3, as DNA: TGCGCCAGCAGCTTGACAGCTGGCTCGGGGGAGACCCAGTACTTC.

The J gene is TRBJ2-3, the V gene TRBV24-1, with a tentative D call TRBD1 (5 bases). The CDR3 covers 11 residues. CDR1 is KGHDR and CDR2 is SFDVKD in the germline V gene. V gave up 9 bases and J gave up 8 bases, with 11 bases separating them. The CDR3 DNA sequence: TGTGCCACCTCGGACACTGCTACGCAGTATTTT. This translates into CATSDTATQYF.

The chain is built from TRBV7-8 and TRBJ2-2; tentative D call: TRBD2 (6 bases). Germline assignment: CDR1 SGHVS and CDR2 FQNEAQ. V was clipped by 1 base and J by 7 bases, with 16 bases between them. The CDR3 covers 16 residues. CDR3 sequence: CASSLGVTSRGGELFF. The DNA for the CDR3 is TGTGCCAGCAGCTTAGGGGTGACTAGTCGGGGCGGGGAGCTGTTTTTT.

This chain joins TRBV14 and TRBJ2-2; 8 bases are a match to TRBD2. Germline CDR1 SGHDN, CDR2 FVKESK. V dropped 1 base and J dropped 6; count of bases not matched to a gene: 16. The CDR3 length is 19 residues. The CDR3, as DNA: TGTGCCAGCAGCCAAGCCCGAACTAGCGGCTACTTTTTTCCCGGGGAGCTGTTTTTT. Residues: CASSQARTSGYFFPGELFF.

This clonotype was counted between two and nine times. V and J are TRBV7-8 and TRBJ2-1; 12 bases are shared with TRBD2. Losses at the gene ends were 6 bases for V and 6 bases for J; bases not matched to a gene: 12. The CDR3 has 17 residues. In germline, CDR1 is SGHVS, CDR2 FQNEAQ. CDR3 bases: TGTGCCAGCAGTTCAAGACTAGCGGGAGACCAGGGCAATGAGCAGTTCTTC. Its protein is CASSSRLAGDQGNEQFF.

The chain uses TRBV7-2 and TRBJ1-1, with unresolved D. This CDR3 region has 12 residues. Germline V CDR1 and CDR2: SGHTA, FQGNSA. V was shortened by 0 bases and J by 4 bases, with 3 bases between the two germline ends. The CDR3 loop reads CASSLAITEAFF. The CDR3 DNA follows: TGTGCCAGCAGCTTAGCGATCACTGAAGCTTTCTTT.

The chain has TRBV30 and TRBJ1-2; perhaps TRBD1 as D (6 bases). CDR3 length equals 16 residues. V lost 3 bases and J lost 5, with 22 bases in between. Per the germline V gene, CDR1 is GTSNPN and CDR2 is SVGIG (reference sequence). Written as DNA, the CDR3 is TGTGCCTGGAGGGGCATACAGGGAACCCTTTATTATGGCTACACCTTC. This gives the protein CAWRGIQGTLYYGYTF.

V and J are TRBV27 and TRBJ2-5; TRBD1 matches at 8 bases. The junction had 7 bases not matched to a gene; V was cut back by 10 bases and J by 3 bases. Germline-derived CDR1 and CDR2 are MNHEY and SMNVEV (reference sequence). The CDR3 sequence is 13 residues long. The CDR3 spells CATGQGSKETQYF. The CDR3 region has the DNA TGTGCCACTGGACAGGGTTCGAAAGAGACCCAGTACTTC.

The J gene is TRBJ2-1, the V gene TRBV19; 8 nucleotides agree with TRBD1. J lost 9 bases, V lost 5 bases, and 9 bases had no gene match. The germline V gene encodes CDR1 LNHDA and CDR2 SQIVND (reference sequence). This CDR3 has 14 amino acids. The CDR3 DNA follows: TGTGCCAGTAGTTACGCCCAGGGGGCAGGTGAGCAGTTCTTC. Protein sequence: CASSYAQGAGEQFF.

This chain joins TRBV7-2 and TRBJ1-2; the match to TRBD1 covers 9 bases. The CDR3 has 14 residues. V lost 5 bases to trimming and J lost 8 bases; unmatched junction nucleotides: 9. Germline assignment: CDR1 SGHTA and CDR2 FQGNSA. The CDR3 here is CASSAGQGYGGYTF. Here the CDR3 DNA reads TGTGCCAGCAGCGCCGGACAGGGGTACGGGGGCTACACCTTC.

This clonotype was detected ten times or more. For the CDR3, the DNA is TGTGCCAGCAGCTTAGTAGCGCTAGCGGTCAAAAATCAGGAGACCCAGTACTTC. Protein sequence: CASSLVALAVKNQETQYF. The gene calls are TRBV7-2 and TRBJ2-5, with 7 positions matching TRBD2. J was trimmed by 5 bases and V by 1 base; bases with no gene match: 16. The CDR3 sequence is 18 residues long. Germline V gene data show CDR1 as SGHTA and CDR2 as FQGNSA.

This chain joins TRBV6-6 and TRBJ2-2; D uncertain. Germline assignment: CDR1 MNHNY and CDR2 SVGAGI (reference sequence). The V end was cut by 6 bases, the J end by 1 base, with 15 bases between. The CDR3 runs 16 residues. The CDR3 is CASRETLRLNTGELFF. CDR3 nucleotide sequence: TGTGCCAGCAGGGAAACGCTGCGGTTGAACACCGGGGAGCTGTTTTTT.

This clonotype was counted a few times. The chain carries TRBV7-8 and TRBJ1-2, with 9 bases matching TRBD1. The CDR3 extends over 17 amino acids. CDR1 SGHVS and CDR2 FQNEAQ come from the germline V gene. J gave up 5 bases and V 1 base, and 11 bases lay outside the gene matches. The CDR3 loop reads CASSLVGQGFTGYGYTF. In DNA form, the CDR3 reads TGTGCCAGCAGCTTAGTGGGACAGGGTTTCACGGGGTATGGCTACACCTTC. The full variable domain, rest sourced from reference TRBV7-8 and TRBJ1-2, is GAGVSQSPRYKVAKRGQDVALRCDPISGHVSLFWYQQALGQGPEFLTYFQNEAQLDKSGLPSDRFFAERPEGSVSTLKIQRTQQEDSAVYLCASSLVGQGFTGYGYTFGSGTRLTVV.

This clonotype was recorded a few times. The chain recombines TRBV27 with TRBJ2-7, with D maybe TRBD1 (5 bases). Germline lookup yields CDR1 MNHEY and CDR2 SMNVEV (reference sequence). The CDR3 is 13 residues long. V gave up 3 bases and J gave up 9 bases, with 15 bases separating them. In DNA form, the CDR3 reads TGTGCCAGCAGTTTCCGAGATCGGACAACGCAGTACTTC. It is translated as CASSFRDRTTQYF.

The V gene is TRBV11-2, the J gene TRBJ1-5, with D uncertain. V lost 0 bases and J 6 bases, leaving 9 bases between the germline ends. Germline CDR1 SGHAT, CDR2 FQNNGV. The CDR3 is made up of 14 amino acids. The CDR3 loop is CASSLDLAAQPQHF. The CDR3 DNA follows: TGTGCCAGCAGCTTAGATCTAGCAGCTCAGCCCCAGCATTTT.

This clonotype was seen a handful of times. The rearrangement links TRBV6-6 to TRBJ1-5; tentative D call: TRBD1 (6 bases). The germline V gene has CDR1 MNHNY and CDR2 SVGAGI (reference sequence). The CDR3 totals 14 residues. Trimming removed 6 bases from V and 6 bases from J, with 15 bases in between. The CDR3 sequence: CASRRGEGVQPQHF. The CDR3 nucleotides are TGTGCCAGCAGGAGGGGCGAGGGGGTTCAGCCCCAGCATTTT.

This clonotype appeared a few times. The CDR3 loop is CASSLTGGRDTGELFF. The CDR3 DNA sequence: TGTGCCAGCAGCTTGACGGGGGGGCGTGACACCGGGGAGCTGTTTTTT. V gene TRBV5-4 combines with J gene TRBJ2-2; TRBD2 matches at 8 bases. CDR1 SGHNT and CDR2 YYREEE come from the germline V gene (reference sequence). J gave up 3 bases and V 1 base, and 5 bases lay outside the gene matches. The CDR3 extends over 16 amino acids.

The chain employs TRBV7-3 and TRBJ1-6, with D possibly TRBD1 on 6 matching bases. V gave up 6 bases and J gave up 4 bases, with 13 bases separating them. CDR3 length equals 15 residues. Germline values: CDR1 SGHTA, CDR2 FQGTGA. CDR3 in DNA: TGTGCCAGCAGTAAGGGGGGAACATATAATTCACCCCTCCACTTT. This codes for CASSKGGTYNSPLHF. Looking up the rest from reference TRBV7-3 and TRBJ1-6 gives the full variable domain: GAGVSQTPSNKVTEKGKYVELRCDPISGHTALYWYRQSLGQGPEFLIYFQGTGAADDSGLPNDRFFAVRPEGSVSTLKIQRTERGDSAVYLCASSKGGTYNSPLHFGNGTRLTVT.

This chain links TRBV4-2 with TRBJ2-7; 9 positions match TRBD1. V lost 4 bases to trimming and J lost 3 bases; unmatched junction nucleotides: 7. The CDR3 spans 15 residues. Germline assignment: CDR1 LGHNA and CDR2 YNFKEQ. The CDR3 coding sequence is TGTGCCAGCAGCCCGCGTCGGACAGGGGACTACGAGCAGTACTTC. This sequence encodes CASSPRRTGDYEQYF.

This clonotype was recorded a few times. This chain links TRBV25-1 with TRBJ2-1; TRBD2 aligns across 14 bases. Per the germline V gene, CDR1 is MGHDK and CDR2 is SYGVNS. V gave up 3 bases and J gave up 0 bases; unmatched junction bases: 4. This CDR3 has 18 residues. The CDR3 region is CASSDSGLAGGSYNEQFF. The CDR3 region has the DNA TGTGCCAGCAGTGACTCCGGACTAGCGGGAGGCTCCTACAATGAGCAGTTCTTC.

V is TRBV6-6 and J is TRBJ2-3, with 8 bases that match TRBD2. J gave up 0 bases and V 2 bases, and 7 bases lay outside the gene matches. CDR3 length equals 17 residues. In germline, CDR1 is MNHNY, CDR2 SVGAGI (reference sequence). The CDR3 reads CASSYTSAGASTDTQYF. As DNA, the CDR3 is TGTGCCAGCAGTTACACATCAGCGGGAGCTAGCACAGATACGCAGTATTTT.

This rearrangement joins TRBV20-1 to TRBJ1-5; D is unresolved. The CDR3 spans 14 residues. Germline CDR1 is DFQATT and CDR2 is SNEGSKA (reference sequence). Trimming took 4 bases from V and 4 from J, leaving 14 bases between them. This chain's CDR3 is CSATGSKLNQPQHF. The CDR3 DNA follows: TGCAGTGCTACCGGGTCCAAGTTAAATCAGCCCCAGCATTTT.

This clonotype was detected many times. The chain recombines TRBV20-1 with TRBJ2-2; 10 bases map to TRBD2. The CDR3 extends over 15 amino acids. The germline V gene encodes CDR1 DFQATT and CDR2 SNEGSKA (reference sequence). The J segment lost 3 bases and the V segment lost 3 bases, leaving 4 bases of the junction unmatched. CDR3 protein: CSARASGSDTGELFF. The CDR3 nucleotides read TGCAGTGCTAGGGCTAGCGGGAGCGACACCGGGGAGCTGTTTTTT.

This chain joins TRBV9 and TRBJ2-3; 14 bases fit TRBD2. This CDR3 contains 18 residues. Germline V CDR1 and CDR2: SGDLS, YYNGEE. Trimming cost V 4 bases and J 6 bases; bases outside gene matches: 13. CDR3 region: CASSFGLAGGPFMDTQYF. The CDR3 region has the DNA TGTGCCAGCAGCTTTGGACTAGCGGGAGGCCCGTTTATGGATACGCAGTATTTT.

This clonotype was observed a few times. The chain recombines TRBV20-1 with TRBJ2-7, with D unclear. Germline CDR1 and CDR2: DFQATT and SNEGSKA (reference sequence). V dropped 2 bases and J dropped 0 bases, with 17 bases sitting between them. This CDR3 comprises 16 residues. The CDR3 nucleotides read TGCAGTGCTAGATATGGTTTTAAAAGGAGCTCCTACGAGCAGTACTTC. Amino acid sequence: CSARYGFKRSSYEQYF.

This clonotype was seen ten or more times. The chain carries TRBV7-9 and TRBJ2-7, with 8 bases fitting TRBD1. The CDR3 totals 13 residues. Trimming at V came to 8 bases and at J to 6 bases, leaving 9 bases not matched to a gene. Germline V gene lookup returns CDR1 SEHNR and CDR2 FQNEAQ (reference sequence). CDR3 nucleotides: TGTGCCAGCTTAATCGGACAGGGATCCGAGCAGTACTTC. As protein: CASLIGQGSEQYF.